The clone carrying this TCR beta chain was counted a few times. Its antigen is undetermined. Unique-molecular-identifier-tagged TCR beta cDNA libraries were used. The authors obtained 500,000 or so cDNA molecules from approximately 1 to 10 million T cells. TCRdb passed the PCR reads through MiXCR, listing each CDR3 protein once. The data contain more than 450,000 distinct CDR3 sequences, around 47% of them seen just once; the ten biggest clones take up roughly 1.8%. This record belongs to a study of post-analysis software for immune sequencing data. Germline lookup yields CDR1 SGHVS and CDR2 FNYEAQ. The CDR3 loop spans 17 amino acids. V was clipped by 5 bases and J by 1 base; unmatched bases: 8. Study-wide points: Controls' normalized Chao1 diversity significantly exceeded that of multiple sclerosis patients. Comparison of patients with controls showed a handful of TRBV segments more frequent in patients, TRBV5-6, TRBV5-1 and TRBV20-1 among them.

The sequence came from a girl aged 5-17 years with multiple sclerosis. The sample consisted of blood. This rearrangement joins TRBV7-6 to TRBJ2-1, with 10 bases that match TRBD2. The CDR3 region has the DNA TGTGCCAGCAGCCCTTTGACTAGCGGGTCTTCCTACAATGAGCAGTTCTTC. Its protein is CASSPLTSGSSYNEQFF.